Detailed here is one TCR beta chain. Its antigen is not identified. There were TCR beta CDR3 regions amplified from RNA transcripts. The HTBI primer set drove a first-round RT-PCR of the TCR CDR3. Each CDR3 protein gets one entry after TCRdb re-called the multiplex PCR reads with MiXCR. Among a few hundred thousand distinct CDR3 sequences listed, roughly 17% were seen once. This specimen comes from a study of T cells in Graves' hyperthyroidism and ophthalmopathy. Across the study: Initial diagnosis, before any treatment, was when peripheral blood was collected.

Those patients with uncontrolled infection, other autoimmune disease, pregnancy or lactation were excluded. From around 11 ml of fresh peripheral blood, PBMCs were isolated. Whole-study results and caveats: The model predicted ophthalmopathy a median approximately 6.3 months before onset.

The CDR3 has 18 residues. CDR1 is SEHNR and CDR2 is FQNEAQ in the germline V gene (reference sequence). V lost 3 bases and J lost 0; bases outside the gene matches: 9. The source material was blood. The receptor was isolated from a woman younger than 30 with Graves' ophthalmopathy. The chain employs TRBV7-9 and TRBJ1-3; TRBD1 matches at 9 bases. DNA of the CDR3: TGTGCCAGCAGCTTCGACAAATTGGGACAGGGCTCTGGAAACACCATATATTTT. It yields the protein CASSFDKLGQGSGNTIYF.